The 28 T cell receptor beta chains presented below share a single source sample, sequenced in a study of a mutant IDH1 vaccine in newly diagnosed glioma. Time point noted: week 35, safety follow-up. In every dose of vaccine, 300 ug of mutant IDH1 20-mer peptide was given alongside topical imiquimod. Method: immunoSEQ multiplex PCR; TCRdb's copy keeps in-frame clones and lacks some. The sample has 30,000 or so clones, roughly four fifths seen once. The antigens for these receptors are not known. Source: PBMCs, taken from a glioma patient whose treatment included an IDH1 peptide vaccine. Every receptor here comes from a young woman with glioma.

Sample share makes this clone medium-sized (0.01 to 0.1%). V gene TRBV7-3 combines with J gene TRBJ2-3; 14 bases match TRBD2. Germline V gene lookup returns CDR1 SGHTA and CDR2 FQGTGA. This CDR3 spans 15 amino acids. The J segment lost 10 bases and the V segment lost 1 base, leaving 4 bases of the junction unmatched. The CDR3 DNA reads as TGTGCCAGCAGCTTAATGAGGGGACTAGCGGGAGCGCAGTATTTT. It is translated as CASSLMRGLAGAQYF. Filled out from reference TRBV7-3 and TRBJ2-3, the complete variable domain reads GAGVSQTPSNKVTEKGKYVELRCDPISGHTALYWYRQSLGQGPEFLIYFQGTGAADDSGLPNDRFFAVRPEGSVSTLKIQRTERGDSAVYLCASSLMRGLAGAQYFGPGTRLTVL.

The chain employs TRBV27 and TRBJ2-2, with TRBD1 identical over 10 bases. CDR3 length equals 20 residues. Germline V gene sequence: CDR1 MNHEY, CDR2 SMNVEV (reference sequence). J was trimmed by 0 bases and V by 5 bases; bases with no gene match: 15. In DNA, the CDR3 is TGTGCCAGCAGTCCCCGGACAGGGGGTTTTTTTACTGCGAACACCGGGGAGCTGTTTTTT. Protein: CASSPRTGGFFTANTGELFF.

This rearrangement joins TRBV5-1 to TRBJ2-7; TRBD1 might be the D (5 bases). Trimming took 4 bases from V and 6 from J, leaving 17 bases between them. The germline V gene has CDR1 SGHRS and CDR2 YFSETQ. CDR3 size: 14 residues. The CDR3 DNA is TGCGCCAGCAGCCCTGACAGCGTATTACGCGAGCAGTACTTC. This codes for CASSPDSVLREQYF.

The CDR3, as DNA: TGTGCCAGCAGTGAAGACTGGGGATCACCCCTCCACTTT. It is translated as CASSEDWGSPLHF. The V call is TRBV2, the J call TRBJ1-6, with D uncertain. The CDR3 consists of 13 residues. V dropped 1 base and J dropped 10 bases, with 8 bases sitting between them. Germline V lookup: CDR1 SNHLY, CDR2 FYNNEI.

This chain connects TRBV7-6 to TRBJ2-7; TRBD1 matches at 10 bases. The V gene's germline CDR1 is SGHVS and CDR2 FNYEAQ. Germline trimming cut 5 bases from V and 3 bases from J; bases unmatched to any gene: 1. The CDR3 is 13 residues long. The CDR3 protein is CASSRDRGYEQYF. Written as DNA, the CDR3 is TGTGCCAGCAGCCGGGACAGGGGCTACGAGCAGTACTTC.

This clone showed up just once. A junction end diverges from the germline sequence, so it may reflect a read error. The chain joins TRBV7-6 to TRBJ2-2; 8 positions match TRBD2. CDR1 SGHVS and CDR2 FNYEAQ come from the germline V gene. This CDR3 has 15 residues. The CDR3 here is CASRPGGGNIGELFF. The CDR3 nucleotides read TGTGCCAGCAGGCCCGGCGGGGGGAACATCGGGGAGCTGTTTTTT.

The J gene is TRBJ2-3, the V gene TRBV27; D is possibly TRBD2 (5 bases). V was cut by 6 bases and J by 1 base, with 14 bases left in between. Germline V gene sequence: CDR1 MNHEY, CDR2 SMNVEV (reference sequence). The CDR3 has 15 residues. DNA for the CDR3: TGTGCCAGCAGACCAGGCGGGTCACGCACAGATACGCAGTATTTT. Protein sequence: CASRPGGSRTDTQYF.

The chain recombines TRBV6-1 with TRBJ1-2; the D gene is possibly TRBD1 (6 bases). The germline V gene encodes CDR1 MNHNS and CDR2 SASEGT. The CDR3 extends over 15 amino acids. V was pared by 7 bases and J by 8 bases, with 23 bases between. The CDR3 DNA sequence: TGTGCCAGCATTCTGGAACAGGGCCAAAATCCCGGCTACACCTTC. It yields the protein CASILEQGQNPGYTF.

The chain carries TRBV7-9 and TRBJ1-3; D may be TRBD1 (5 bases). The CDR3 length is 14 residues. Germline V gives CDR1 SEHNR, CDR2 FQNEAQ (reference sequence). V was clipped by 0 bases and J by 2 bases, with 5 bases between them. The CDR3 nucleotides read TGTGCCAGCAGCTTAGCAGGGGCTGGAAACACCATATATTTT. Protein product: CASSLAGAGNTIYF.

The gene calls are TRBV5-1 and TRBJ1-1, with D maybe TRBD1 (6 bases). Germline CDR1 is SGHRS and CDR2 is YFSETQ. The CDR3 spans 13 residues. V was trimmed by 2 bases and J by 5 bases, leaving 10 bases between them. The CDR3: CASSFTGSTEAFF. CDR3 in DNA: TGCGCCAGCAGCTTTACAGGGTCTACTGAAGCTTTCTTT.

The chain has TRBV18 and TRBJ1-3; D may be TRBD1 (6 bases). Between the trimmed V and J ends, which lost 1 base and 11 bases, there was a span of 12 bases. Germline lookup yields CDR1 KGHSH and CDR2 LQKENI. This CDR3 spans 13 amino acids. CDR3 protein: CASSPRTEGAIYF. CDR3 DNA: TGTGCCAGCTCACCACGGACTGAGGGGGCCATATATTTT.

The chain carries TRBV5-1 and TRBJ2-2; the D gene is possibly TRBD1 (6 bases). From germline, CDR1 is SGHRS and CDR2 YFSETQ. CDR3 length equals 18 residues. V shed 4 bases and J shed 4 bases, with 23 bases lying between them. CDR3 residues: CASSEELGHPAGTGELFF. CDR3 coding DNA: TGCGCCAGCAGCGAGGAACTGGGACACCCGGCCGGCACCGGGGAGCTGTTTTTT. The full variable domain, completed using reference TRBV5-1 and TRBJ2-2, is KAGVTQTPRYLIKTRGQQVTLSCSPISGHRSVSWYQQTPGQGLQFLFEYFSETQRNKGNFPGRFSGRQFSNSRSEMNVSTLELGDSALYLCASSEELGHPAGTGELFFGEGSRLTVL.

This clone was seen a few times. The V gene is TRBV2, the J gene TRBJ2-1, with D possibly TRBD1 on 6 matching bases. The CDR3 is 10 residues long. The germline CDR1 and CDR2 sequences are SNHLY and FYNNEI. Trimming stripped 11 bases from V and 8 bases from J, with 10 bases between. The CDR3: CAGGWDEQFF. CDR3 in DNA: TGTGCCGGGGGCTGGGATGAGCAGTTCTTC.

This chain links TRBV29-1 with TRBJ2-5; 7 nucleotides line up with TRBD2. The junction had 12 bases not matched to a gene; V was cut back by 7 bases and J by 4 bases. The CDR3 extends over 14 amino acids. Per the germline V gene, CDR1 is SQVTM and CDR2 is ANQGSEA. CDR3 in DNA: TGCAGCGCGACAGACCCAGGGAGGGGAGAGACCCAGTACTTC. Residues: CSATDPGRGETQYF.

The chain recombines TRBV19 with TRBJ1-2; D ambiguous. V was trimmed by 6 bases and J by 3 bases, leaving 8 bases between them. The CDR3 covers 12 residues. CDR1 and CDR2 from the germline V gene are LNHDA and SQIVND (reference sequence). The chain's CDR3 is CASRGRDYGYTF. The CDR3 bases are TGTGCCAGTAGAGGACGAGACTATGGCTACACCTTC. Filled out from reference TRBV19 and TRBJ1-2, the complete variable domain reads DGGITQSPKYLFRKEGQNVTLSCEQNLNHDAMYWYRQDPGQGLRLIYYSQIVNDFQKGDIAEGYSVSREKKESFPLTVTSAQKNPTAFYLCASRGRDYGYTFGSGTRLTVV.

The chain is built from TRBV30 and TRBJ1-5; 8 positions match TRBD1. V was pared by 4 bases and J by 3 bases, with 5 bases of the junction left unmatched. In germline, CDR1 is GTSNPN, CDR2 SVGIG (reference sequence). The CDR3 extends over 14 amino acids. DNA for the CDR3: TGTGCCTGGAATGGACAGGGCCTCAATCAGCCCCAGCATTTT. Translated: CAWNGQGLNQPQHF.

The V gene is TRBV27, the J gene TRBJ1-2, with TRBD1 matching over 12 bases. The V and J ends lost 5 bases and 4 bases, in that order; junction bases with no gene match: 8. Germline loops: CDR1 MNHEY, CDR2 SMNVEV (reference sequence). The CDR3 is 16 amino acids. This chain's CDR3 is CASSERDRGQSYGYTF. In nucleotides, the CDR3 is TGTGCCAGCAGTGAGCGGGACAGGGGGCAGTCCTATGGCTACACCTTC.

The rearrangement uses TRBV11-3 and TRBJ2-2; a possible D gene is TRBD1 (7 bases). Germline V gives CDR1 SGHNT, CDR2 YENEEA. V was pared by 5 bases and J by 14 bases, with 18 bases between. The CDR3 loop spans 13 amino acids. The CDR3: CASSLRGPGLLFF. In DNA form, the CDR3 reads TGTGCCAGCAGCCTAAGGGGGCCGGGACTCCTGTTTTTT. Together with reference TRBV11-3 and TRBJ2-2, the CDR3 gives the full variable domain: EAGVVQSPRYKIIEKKQPVAFWCNPISGHNTLYWYLQNLGQGPELLIRYENEEAVDDSQLPKDRFSAERLKGVDSTLKIQPAELGDSAVYLCASSLRGPGLLFFGEGSRLTVL.

This clone has only a few counts. The rearrangement links TRBV19 to TRBJ2-2; D is possibly TRBD1 (6 bases). Between the trimmed V and J ends, which lost 6 bases and 3 bases, there was a span of 11 bases. This CDR3 is 14 amino acids long. CDR1 and CDR2 (germline): LNHDA, SQIVND (reference sequence). The CDR3 sequence: CASSEGHYTGELFF. The DNA of the CDR3 is TGTGCCAGTAGCGAGGGACACTACACCGGGGAGCTGTTTTTT.

In its sample, this clone was seen a few times. This chain joins TRBV6-1 and TRBJ2-3; the match to TRBD1 covers 9 bases. The germline gives CDR1 MNHNS, CDR2 SASEGT. V trimming: 5 bases; J trimming: 5 bases; junction bases outside the gene matches: 8. The CDR3 covers 15 residues. This chain's CDR3 is CASSSQGAPRDTQYF. The CDR3 DNA sequence: TGTGCCAGCAGTTCACAGGGGGCCCCCCGAGATACGCAGTATTTT.

The rearrangement links TRBV7-2 to TRBJ2-7; D gene unclear. Germline-derived CDR1 and CDR2 are SGHTA and FQGNSA. V was pared by 1 base and J by 1 base, with 11 bases between. The CDR3 loop spans 15 amino acids. CDR3 sequence (DNA): TGTGCCAGCAGCTTAGGGGCCAGTGCTTCCTACGAGCAGTACTTC. Protein sequence: CASSLGASASYEQYF. The full variable domain, completed using reference TRBV7-2 and TRBJ2-7, is GAGVSQSPSNKVTEKGKDVELRCDPISGHTALYWYRQSLGQGLEFLIYFQGNSAPDKSGLPSDRFSAERTGGSVSTLTIQRTQQEDSAVYLCASSLGASASYEQYFGPGTRLTVT.

The J gene is TRBJ1-2, the V gene TRBV7-2; no clear D gene. The CDR3 sequence is 16 residues long. Germline CDR1 and CDR2: SGHTA and FQGNSA. The ends were cut back, 5 bases at V and 2 bases at J, with 18 bases in the middle. Written as DNA, the CDR3 is TGTGCCAGCAGCCTGGTGAAGACGGACTCGAACTATGGCTACACCTTC. This gives the protein CASSLVKTDSNYGYTF.

This sequence joins TRBV7-2 and TRBJ2-3, with D possibly being TRBD1 (5 bases). The CDR3 totals 17 residues. Germline V gene sequence: CDR1 SGHTA, CDR2 FQGNSA. The germline V and J ends were trimmed by 2 bases and 2 bases, with 17 bases remaining between them. CDR3 bases: TGTGCCAGCAGCTTACAGGGCAGGCCCTATCCCACAGATACGCAGTATTTT. Its protein product is CASSLQGRPYPTDTQYF.

The rearrangement links TRBV11-2 to TRBJ2-2; D gene uncertain. The CDR3 spans 12 residues. Trimming removed 0 bases at V and 8 bases at J, with 4 bases between. Germline V gene sequence: CDR1 SGHAT, CDR2 FQNNGV. The CDR3 is CASSLEDGELFF. In nucleotides, the CDR3 is TGTGCCAGCAGCTTAGAGGATGGGGAGCTGTTTTTT.

The chain joins TRBV29-1 to TRBJ2-3; possibly TRBD1 or TRBD2 for D (5 bases each). Germline V CDR1 and CDR2: SQVTM, ANQGSEA. This CDR3 is built from 13 residues. V was trimmed by 3 bases and J by 7 bases, leaving 14 bases between them. The CDR3: CSVEGPGGNTQYF. In nucleotides, the CDR3 is TGCAGCGTTGAGGGACCCGGCGGAAATACGCAGTATTTT.

The genes are TRBV5-6 and TRBJ1-2; 8 bases match TRBD1. The V segment lost 4 bases and the J segment 3 bases; nucleotides outside the gene matches: 5. Germline assignment: CDR1 SGHDT and CDR2 YYEEEE. The CDR3 extends over 14 amino acids. CDR3 sequence (DNA): TGTGCCAGCAGCGCAGGGACAGGATACTATGGCTACACCTTC. Encoded protein: CASSAGTGYYGYTF. The variable domain in full, completed from reference TRBV5-6 and TRBJ1-2, reads DAGVTQSPTHLIKTRGQQVTLRCSPKSGHDTVSWYQQALGQGPQFIFQYYEEEERQRGNFPDRFSGHQFPNYSSELNVNALLLGDSALYLCASSAGTGYYGYTFGSGTRLTVV.

This chain links TRBV18 with TRBJ2-2; D perhaps matches TRBD1 (6 bases). Germline V CDR1 and CDR2: KGHSH, LQKENI. The CDR3 spans 16 residues. The germline V and J ends were trimmed by 2 bases and 4 bases, with 14 bases remaining between them. CDR3 sequence reads: CASSPRQERGTGELFF. The CDR3 nucleotides are TGTGCCAGCTCACCAAGACAGGAGAGGGGCACCGGGGAGCTGTTTTTT. The full variable domain, its missing parts supplied by reference TRBV18 and TRBJ2-2, is NAGVMQNPRHLVRRRGQEARLRCSPMKGHSHVYWYRQLPEEGLKFMVYLQKENIIDESGMPKERFSAEFPKEGPSILRIQQVVRGDSAAYFCASSPRQERGTGELFFGEGSRLTVL.

The CDR3 region is CASSLGTGQSQPQHF. The CDR3 DNA follows: TGTGCCAGCAGTTTGGGGACCGGACAATCTCAGCCCCAGCATTTT. The chain employs TRBV27 and TRBJ1-5; D is possibly TRBD1 (5 bases). Germline CDR1 reads MNHEY; CDR2 reads SMNVEV (reference sequence). The V gene lost 3 bases and the J gene lost 6 bases, with 15 bases spanning the gap. The CDR3 has 15 residues.